These 3 T cell receptor beta chains came from one sample sequenced in a study of T cells in Graves' hyperthyroidism and ophthalmopathy. The investigators amplified TCR beta CDR3 regions from RNA transcripts. RT-PCR in the first round (using the HTBI primer set) targeted the TCR CDR3. MiXCR was run by TCRdb on the multiplex PCR reads, yielding one entry per CDR3 protein. The sample carries about 260,000 distinct CDR3 sequences, about 16% recorded once. What was sequenced was blood. Receptors originate from a woman aged 18-29 years with Graves' ophthalmopathy.

This clonotype was picked up many times. The chain recombines TRBV28 with TRBJ2-1; perhaps TRBD2 as D (7 bases). Germline V gene data show CDR1 as MDHEN and CDR2 as SYDVKM. Trimming pared 10 bases from V and 7 bases from J, leaving 26 bases between. The CDR3 extends over 16 amino acids. The CDR3 region is CATTGGMYRTGNEQFF. The DNA of the CDR3 is TGTGCCACGACGGGAGGCATGTATAGAACAGGGAATGAGCAGTTCTTC.

There are many counts of this clonotype. The chain uses TRBV5-6 and TRBJ2-7, with D unresolved. The germline CDR1 and CDR2 sequences are SGHDT and YYEEEE. The CDR3 is made up of 13 amino acids. With 5 bases removed from V and 0 bases from J, the gap between germline ends came to 9 bases. The CDR3 nucleotides read TGTGCCAGCAGTGGGTTGAGCTCCTACGAGCAGTACTTC. This codes for CASSGLSSYEQYF. The whole variable domain, filled in from reference TRBV5-6 and TRBJ2-7, reads DAGVTQSPTHLIKTRGQQVTLRCSPKSGHDTVSWYQQALGQGPQFIFQYYEEEERQRGNFPDRFSGHQFPNYSSELNVNALLLGDSALYLCASSGLSSYEQYFGPGTRLTVT.

In this sample, this clonotype turned up a few times. This sequence may be a read error, since a much larger clone differs from it by one base. The CDR3 spells CAWTSAGGIGEQYF. The CDR3 region has the DNA TGTGCCTGGACCTCCGCCGGCGGGATAGGCGAGCAGTACTTC. The genes are TRBV30 and TRBJ2-7; maybe TRBD2 (6 bases). Trimming took 4 bases from V and 6 from J, leaving 19 bases between them. The germline CDR1 and CDR2 sequences are GTSNPN and SVGIG (reference sequence). This CDR3 has 14 amino acids.